This TCR beta chain was sequenced for a study of blood T cell repertoires in COVID-19. Overall study: There were acute and convalescent COVID-19 samples, and they came from the United States, Italy and Spain. Sample material is recorded as cDNA or gDNA derived from T cells, B-cell-depleted T cells, or PBMCs.

Only in-frame clones appear in the TCRdb table, and some are missing; sequencing was by immunoSEQ multiplex PCR. The sample lists 150,000 to 200,000 clones; about 81% were seen once. There are a few counts of this clone. Sequencing was done on a sample of peripheral blood. This receptor was taken from a woman over 75 with COVID-19, enrolled during active disease.

CDR3 in DNA: TGCGCCAGCAGCCAAGGGACTAGCGGGAGGGCCGCCTACAATGAGCAGTTCTTC. It translates to CASSQGTSGRAAYNEQFF. V is TRBV4-1 and J is TRBJ2-1; TRBD2 aligns across 15 bases. Germline lookup yields CDR1 MGHRA and CDR2 YSYEKL. V was pared by 1 base and J by 2 bases, with 3 bases of the junction left unmatched. The CDR3 covers 18 residues.